These T cell receptor beta chains were read from a single sample in a study of blood T cell repertoires in COVID-19. Libraries were prepared by immunoSEQ multiplex PCR; TCRdb keeps only in-frame clonotypes and omits some of them. Of 250,000 to 350,000 clones detected, around 89% appear once; the ten largest clones hold about 0.8%. Sequencing was carried out using peripheral blood. Every receptor here comes from a man aged 25 to 45 with acute or convalescent COVID-19. Each CDR3 is given with its conserved first and last residue. Fields, in order: J gene, clone size, D gene, V gene, CDR3 protein, CDR3 DNA. The D gene is left open where the match is weak. Clone sizes are given selectively: once, few, many, or a class where the clone is expanded.

>TRBJ1-6|few|TRBD1|TRBV27
CATLRTGISSYNSPLHF
TGTGCCACCCTCCGGACAGGCATTAGCTCCTATAATTCACCCCTCCACTTT
>TRBJ2-2|-|-|TRBV10-3
CAISEVTKKSGELFF
TGTGCCATCAGTGAGGTGACTAAAAAATCCGGGGAGCTGTTTTTT
>TRBJ1-2|few|-|TRBV6-5
CASTGANYGYTF
TGTGCCAGCACGGGAGCTAACTATGGCTACACCTTC
>TRBJ1-6|once|TRBD1|TRBV18
CASSRDSSYNSPLHF
TGTGCCAGCTCACGGGACAGCTCCTATAATTCACCCCTCCACTTT
>TRBJ1-2|-|TRBD1|TRBV6-5
CASQGGLRNGYTF
TGTGCCAGCCAGGGGGGACTTCGGAATGGCTACACCTTC
>TRBJ2-1|-|TRBD1|TRBV4-1
CASSQMTGGSYNEQFF
TGCGCCAGCAGCCAAATGACAGGGGGCTCCTACAATGAGCAGTTCTTC
>TRBJ2-7|-|TRBD1|TRBV14
CASSQWLTGTYEQYF
TGTGCCAGCAGCCAATGGTTGACAGGGACCTACGAGCAGTACTTC
>TRBJ2-5|once|-|TRBV28
CASSLGGTQETQYF
TGTGCCAGCAGTTTGGGCGGGACCCAAGAGACCCAGTACTTC
>TRBJ1-1|-|TRBD1|TRBV19
CASSTDRGPEAFF
TGTGCCAGTAGTACGGACAGGGGGCCTGAAGCTTTCTTT
>TRBJ2-1|-|TRBD1|TRBV19
CASKAQGAEQFF
TGTGCCAGTAAAGCCCAGGGGGCTGAGCAGTTCTTC
>TRBJ2-7|-|-|TRBV28
CASTRGRLPYEQYF
TGTGCCAGCACTCGAGGTCGTTTACCCTACGAGCAGTACTTC
>TRBJ2-3|-|TRBD1|TRBV2
CASSEMAGGYADTQYF
TGTGCCAGCAGTGAAATGGCAGGGGGATATGCAGATACGCAGTATTTT
>TRBJ2-7|-|TRBD1|TRBV5-1
CASSPKNGQGMGEQYF
TGCGCCAGCAGCCCGAAGAACGGACAGGGGATGGGCGAGCAGTACTTC
>TRBJ1-4|-|TRBD1|TRBV7-9
CASRPDRPGEKLFF
TGTGCCAGCAGACCGGACAGGCCAGGCGAAAAACTGTTTTTT